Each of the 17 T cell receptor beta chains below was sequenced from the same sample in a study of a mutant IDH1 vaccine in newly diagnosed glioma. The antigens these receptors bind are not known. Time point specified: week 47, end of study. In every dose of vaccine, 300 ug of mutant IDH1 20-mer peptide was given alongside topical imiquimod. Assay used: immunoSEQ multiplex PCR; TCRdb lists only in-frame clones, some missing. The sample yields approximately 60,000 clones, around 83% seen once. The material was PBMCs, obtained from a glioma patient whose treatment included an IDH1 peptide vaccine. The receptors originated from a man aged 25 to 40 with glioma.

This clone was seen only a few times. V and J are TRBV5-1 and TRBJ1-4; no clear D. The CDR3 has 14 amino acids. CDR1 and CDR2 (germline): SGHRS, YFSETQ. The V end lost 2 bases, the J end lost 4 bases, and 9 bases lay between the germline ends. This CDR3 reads CASSFNPNNEKLFF. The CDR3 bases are TGCGCCAGCAGCTTTAACCCCAATAATGAAAAACTGTTTTTT.

In DNA, the CDR3 is TGTGCCTGGAGTCGAGAGACCCAGTACTTC. Protein product: CAWSRETQYF. The rearrangement joins TRBV30 to TRBJ2-5; no firm D call. Trimming took 2 bases from V and 4 from J, leaving 2 bases between them. The CDR3 loop spans 10 amino acids. Germline V gene data show CDR1 as GTSNPN and CDR2 as SVGIG (reference sequence).

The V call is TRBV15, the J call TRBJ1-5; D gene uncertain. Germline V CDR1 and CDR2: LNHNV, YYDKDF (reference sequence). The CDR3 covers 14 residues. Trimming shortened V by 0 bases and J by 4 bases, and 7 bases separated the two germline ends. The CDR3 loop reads CATSRDLGNQPQHF. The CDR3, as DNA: TGTGCCACCAGCAGAGATCTGGGGAATCAGCCCCAGCATTTT.

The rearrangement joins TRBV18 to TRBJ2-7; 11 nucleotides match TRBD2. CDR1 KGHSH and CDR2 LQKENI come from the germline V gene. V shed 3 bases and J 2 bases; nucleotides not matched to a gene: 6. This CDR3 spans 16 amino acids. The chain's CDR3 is CASSPGLAGGTYEQYF. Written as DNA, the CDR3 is TGTGCCAGCTCACCGGGGCTAGCGGGGGGAACCTACGAGCAGTACTTC.

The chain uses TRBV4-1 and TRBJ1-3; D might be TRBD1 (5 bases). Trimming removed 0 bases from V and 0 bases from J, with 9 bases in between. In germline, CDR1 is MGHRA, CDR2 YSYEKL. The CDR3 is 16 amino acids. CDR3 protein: CASSQEGGNSGNTIYF. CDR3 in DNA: TGCGCCAGCAGCCAAGAGGGGGGAAACTCTGGAAACACCATATATTTT.

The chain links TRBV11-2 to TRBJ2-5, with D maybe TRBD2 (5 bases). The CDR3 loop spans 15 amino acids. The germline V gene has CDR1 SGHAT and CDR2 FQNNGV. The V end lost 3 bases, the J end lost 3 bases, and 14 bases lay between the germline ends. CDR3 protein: CASSFSLRGKETQYF. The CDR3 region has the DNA TGTGCCAGCAGCTTTTCGCTAAGAGGGAAAGAGACCCAGTACTTC.

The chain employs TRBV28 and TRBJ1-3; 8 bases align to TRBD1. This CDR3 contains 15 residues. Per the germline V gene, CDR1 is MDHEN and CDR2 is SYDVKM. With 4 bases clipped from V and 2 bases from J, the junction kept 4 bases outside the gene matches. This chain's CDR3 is CASSSRGQAGNTIYF. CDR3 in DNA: TGTGCCAGCAGTTCCAGGGGACAGGCTGGAAACACCATATATTTT. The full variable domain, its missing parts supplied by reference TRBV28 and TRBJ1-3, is DVKVTQSSRYLVKRTGEKVFLECVQDMDHENMFWYRQDPGLGLRLIYFSYDVKMKEKGDIPEGYSVSREKKERFSLILESASTNQTSMYLCASSSRGQAGNTIYFGEGSWLTVV.

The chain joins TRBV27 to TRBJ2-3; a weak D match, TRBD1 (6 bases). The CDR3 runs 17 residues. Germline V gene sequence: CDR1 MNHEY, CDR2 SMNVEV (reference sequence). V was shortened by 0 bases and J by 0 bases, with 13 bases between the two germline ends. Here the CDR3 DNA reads TGTGCCAGCAGTTTATCGGGGACATCCACTAGCACAGATACGCAGTATTTT. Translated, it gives CASSLSGTSTSTDTQYF.

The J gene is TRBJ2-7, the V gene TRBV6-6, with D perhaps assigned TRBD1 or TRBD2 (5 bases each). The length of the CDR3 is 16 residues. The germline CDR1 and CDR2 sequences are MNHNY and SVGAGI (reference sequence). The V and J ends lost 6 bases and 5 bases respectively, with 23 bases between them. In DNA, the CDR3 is TGTGCCAGCAGCCCCCCTCGGGGCCAAGGATACGACGAGCAGTACTTC. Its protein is CASSPPRGQGYDEQYF.

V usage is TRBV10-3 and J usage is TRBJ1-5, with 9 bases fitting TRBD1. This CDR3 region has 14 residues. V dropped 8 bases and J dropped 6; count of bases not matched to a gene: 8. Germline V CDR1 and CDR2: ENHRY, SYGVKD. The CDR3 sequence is CAISDRGAAQPQHF. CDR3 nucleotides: TGTGCCATCTCAGACAGGGGGGCGGCTCAGCCCCAGCATTTT.

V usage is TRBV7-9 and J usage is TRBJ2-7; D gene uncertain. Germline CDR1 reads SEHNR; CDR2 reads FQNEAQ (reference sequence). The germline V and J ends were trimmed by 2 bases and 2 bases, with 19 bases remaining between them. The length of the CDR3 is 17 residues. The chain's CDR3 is CASSLLGRLTPTYEQYF. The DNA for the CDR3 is TGTGCCAGCAGCTTATTAGGTCGGCTCACGCCGACCTACGAGCAGTACTTC.

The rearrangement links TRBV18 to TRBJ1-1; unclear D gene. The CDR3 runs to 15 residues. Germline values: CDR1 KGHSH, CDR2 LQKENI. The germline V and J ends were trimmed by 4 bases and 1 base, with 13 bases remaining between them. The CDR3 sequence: CASSLPDGKNTEAFF. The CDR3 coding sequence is TGTGCCAGCTCACTCCCGGACGGAAAGAACACTGAAGCTTTCTTT.

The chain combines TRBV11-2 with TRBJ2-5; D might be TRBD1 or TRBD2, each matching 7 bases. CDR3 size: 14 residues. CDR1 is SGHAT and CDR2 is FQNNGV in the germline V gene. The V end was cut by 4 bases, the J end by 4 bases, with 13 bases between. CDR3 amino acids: CASSSQGGAETQYF. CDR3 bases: TGTGCCAGCAGCTCCCAGGGGGGGGCAGAGACCCAGTACTTC.

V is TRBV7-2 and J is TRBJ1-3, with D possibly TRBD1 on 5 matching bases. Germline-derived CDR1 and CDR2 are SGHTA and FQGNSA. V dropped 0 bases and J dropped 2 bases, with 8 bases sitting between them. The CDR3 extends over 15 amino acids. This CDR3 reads CASSLAGVTGNTIYF. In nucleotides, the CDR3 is TGTGCCAGCAGCTTAGCGGGGGTTACTGGAAACACCATATATTTT.

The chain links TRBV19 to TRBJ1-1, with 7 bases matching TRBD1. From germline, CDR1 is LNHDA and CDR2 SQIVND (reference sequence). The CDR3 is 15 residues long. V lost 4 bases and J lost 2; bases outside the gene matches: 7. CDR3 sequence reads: CASSRKDRTNTEAFF. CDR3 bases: TGTGCCAGTAGTAGGAAGGACAGGACCAACACTGAAGCTTTCTTT. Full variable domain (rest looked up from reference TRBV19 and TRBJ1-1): DGGITQSPKYLFRKEGQNVTLSCEQNLNHDAMYWYRQDPGQGLRLIYYSQIVNDFQKGDIAEGYSVSREKKESFPLTVTSAQKNPTAFYLCASSRKDRTNTEAFFGQGTRLTVV.

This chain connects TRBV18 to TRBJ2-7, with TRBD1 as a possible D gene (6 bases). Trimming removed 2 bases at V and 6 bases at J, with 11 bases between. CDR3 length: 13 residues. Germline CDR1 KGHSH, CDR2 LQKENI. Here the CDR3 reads CASSPNTGREQYF. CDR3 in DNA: TGTGCCAGCTCACCAAACACAGGGCGCGAGCAGTACTTC.

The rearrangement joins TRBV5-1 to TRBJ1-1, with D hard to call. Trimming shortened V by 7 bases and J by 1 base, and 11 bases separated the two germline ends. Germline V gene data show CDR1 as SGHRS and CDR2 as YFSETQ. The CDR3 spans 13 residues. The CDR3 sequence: CASRGRGNTEAFF. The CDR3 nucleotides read TGCGCCAGCCGAGGGCGTGGGAACACTGAAGCTTTCTTT.